This T cell receptor beta chain derives from a study of CD8+ T cells in alopecia areata (dated by TCRdb to the late 2010s). In terms of the full investigation: The treated patients took part in an open-label pilot trial in which moderate-to-severe alopecia areata was treated with oral tofacitinib at 5 to 10 mg twice daily. Patients received tofacitinib for 6 to 18 months and were then followed off drug for 6 months to check for delayed response and recurrence. Amplification of TCRbeta CDR3 regions was done by immunoSEQ multiplex PCR using 35 Vbeta forward primers and 13 Jbeta reverse primers. Scalp clonality was compared across normal scalp (n=4), patchy alopecia areata scalp (n=8), and alopecia totalis/universalis scalp (n=8). Disease severity in treated patients was measured with the SALT score, which quantifies the percentage of affected scalp surface area. Tofacitinib-treated patients had biopsies at baseline and at 4 and 24 weeks of treatment, with a later scalp biopsy in several patients. RNA was obtained with the PAXgene miRNA kit for fixed scalp, the miRNeasy kit for PBMCs, and the RNeasy kit for mouse skin. High-throughput TCRbeta sequencing was used to examine T cell clonal expansion in alopecia areata in both the C3H/HeJ mouse model and human patients. Scalp tissue and sorted CD4+ and CD8+ peripheral blood T cells from patchy and totalis/universalis alopecia areata patients and from healthy controls were covered by human TCRbeta sequencing.

Library creation used the immunoSEQ multiplex PCR assay. RNA was extracted from all samples and reverse transcribed into cDNA as template for TCR sequencing. First-strand cDNA was synthesized using SuperScript III with a 2:1 mix of oligo-dT and random hexamers. A synthetic immune receptor repertoire was used to assess amplification bias, and residual bias was removed computationally. On the authors' methods: Raw reads were preprocessed for error removal, and CDR3 was defined according to IMGT conventions as running from the conserved cysteine to phenylalanine. Clonality was computed by normalizing Shannon entropy by log2 of the number of productive unique TCRs and subtracting the result from 1. CD4 or CD8 identity of scalp clones was inferred by cross-referencing scalp TCRbeta sequences with sorted blood CD4 and CD8 repertoires. TCRdb mirrors the immuneACCESS table, restricted to in-frame sequences. Some clones are absent from its copies; in checked studies, under half trace to an unresolved V gene, and the reason for the others is unknown. That table is the source of V, J and clone size, and D and trimming were worked out from the DNA. The sample yields a few hundred thousand clones; more than 30% were counted once. 0.45% to 0.55% of the sample comes from the top ten.

Study-wide findings and limitations: TCR sequences shared between patients were less clear than in mice, possibly partly because of HLA diversity in the patient population. Many expanded lesional clones persisted in scalp and blood during tofacitinib treatment, which may partly explain relapse after stopping treatment. Scalp TCR repertoire analysis is complicated because resident alphabeta T cells in normal human skin are also sequenced, whereas mouse skin is dominated by gammadelta T cells. Tofacitinib significantly decreased scalp clonality and the number of expanded CD8+ clones among the top 100 scalp clones. The treated cohort was small, with a single nonresponder, so links between baseline CD8+ expansion and response need larger studies. Compared with normal scalp, lesional scalp had higher clonality and more expanded CD8+ clones, particularly in alopecia totalis/universalis, a pattern that suggests antigenic drive.

The treatment or condition label for this specimen denotes: oral pan-JAK inhibitor, 5-10 mg twice daily. Lesional scalp punch biopsies and peripheral blood were obtained from alopecia areata patients. PBMCs were separated by density centrifugation and stained for CD3, CD4 and CD8, after which CD4+ and CD8+ T cells were sorted on a FACSAria. About this clone: Its recognized antigen is unknown. Per-base quality was not reported, and no clone a single base away is much larger than it.

This clonotype was obtained from a human donor with alopecia areata. The specimen comprised CD4+ T cells sorted from blood, sampled at approximately week 34, from a patient treated with tofacitinib.

The bases are TGTGCCTGGAGTGGTGGAGGGTCAAGGGAAAAACTGTTTTTT. The resulting protein is CAWSGGGSREKLFF. Recombination joined TRBV30 with TRBJ1-4; no D segment can be confidently identified. Trimming takes 1 base from V and 8 bases from J, and the germline ends sit 14 bases apart. The CDR3 has 14 amino acids, counting the end cysteine and phenylalanine. Only the CDR3 part of the read is kept: 42 bases, read in frame from the first base. Sequences GTSNPN (CDR1) and SVGIG (CDR2) are obtained from the germline V gene (reference sequence).